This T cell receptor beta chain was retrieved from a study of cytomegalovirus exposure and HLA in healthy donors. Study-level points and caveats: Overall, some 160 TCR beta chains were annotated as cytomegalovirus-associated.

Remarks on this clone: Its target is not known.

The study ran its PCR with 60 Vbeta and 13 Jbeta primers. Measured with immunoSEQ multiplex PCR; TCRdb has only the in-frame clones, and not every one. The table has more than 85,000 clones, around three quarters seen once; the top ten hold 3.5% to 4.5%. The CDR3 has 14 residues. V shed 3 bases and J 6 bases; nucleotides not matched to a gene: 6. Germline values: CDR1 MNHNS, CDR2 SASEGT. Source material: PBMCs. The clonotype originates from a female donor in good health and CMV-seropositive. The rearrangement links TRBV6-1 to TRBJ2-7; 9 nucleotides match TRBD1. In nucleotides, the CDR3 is TGTGCCAGCAGTGATGGGACAGGGCCCGCCGAGCAGTACTTC. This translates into CASSDGTGPAEQYF.